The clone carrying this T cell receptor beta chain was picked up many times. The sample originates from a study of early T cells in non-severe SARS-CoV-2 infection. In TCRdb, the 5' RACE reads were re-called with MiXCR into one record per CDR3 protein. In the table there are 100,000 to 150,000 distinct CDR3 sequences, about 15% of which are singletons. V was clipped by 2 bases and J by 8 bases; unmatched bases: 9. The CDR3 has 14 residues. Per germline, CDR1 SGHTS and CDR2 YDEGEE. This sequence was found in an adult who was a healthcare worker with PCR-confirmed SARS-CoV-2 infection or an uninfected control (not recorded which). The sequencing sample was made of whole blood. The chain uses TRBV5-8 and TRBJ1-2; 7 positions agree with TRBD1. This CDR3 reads CASSFRGGLVGYTF. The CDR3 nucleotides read TGTGCCAGCAGCTTCAGAGGGGGCCTTGTGGGCTACACCTTC. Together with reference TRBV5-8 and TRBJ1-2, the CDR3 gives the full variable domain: EAGVTQSPTHLIKTRGQQATLRCSPISGHTSVYWYQQALGLGLQFLLWYDEGEERNRGNFPPRFSGRQFPNYSSELNVNALELEDSALYLCASSFRGGLVGYTFGSGTRLTVV.